These T cell receptor gamma chains were read from a single sample in a study of gamma-delta chains in newborns, infants, children. TCRdb applied CATT to the reads for clone calling. The table includes about 1,100 gamma-chain clones, around 2.1% detected once. Sequences were obtained from blood. These receptors all come from a child who was a newborn, infant or young child, either healthy, febrile or measles-vaccinated (not recorded which). Both conserved end residues are part of each CDR3. Fields, in order: clone size, J gene, V gene, CDR3 protein, CDR3 DNA. Size is omitted from some rows. Given values are once, few, many or a class for expanded clones.

few | TRGJ1/TRGJ2 | TRGV4 | CATWDGRYKKLF | TGTGCCACCTGGGATGGTCGTTATAAGAAACTCTTT
large | TRGJP | TRGV9 | CALWDDMQELGKKIKVF | TGTGCCTTGTGGGACGATATGCAAGAGTTGGGCAAAAAAATCAAGGTATTT
large | TRGJP | TRGV9 | CALWEASPGLGKKIKVF | TGTGCCTTGTGGGAGGCCTCCCCGGGGTTGGGCAAAAAAATCAAGGTATTT
large | TRGJ1/TRGJ2 | TRGV5 | CATWDRHKKLF | TGTGCCACCTGGGACAGGCATAAGAAACTCTTT
large | TRGJ1/TRGJ2 | TRGV9 | CALWEQYKKLF | TGTGCCTTGTGGGAGCAGTATAAGAAACTCTTT
few | TRGJ1/TRGJ2 | TRGV8 | CATWDRIYYKKLF | TGTGCCACCTGGGATAGGATTTATTATAAGAAACTCTTT
NA | TRGJP | TRGV9 | CALWEVQFSELGKKIKVF | TGTGCCTTGTGGGAGGTGCAGTTTTCAGAGTTGGGCAAAAAAATCAAGGTATTT
large | TRGJP | TRGV9 | CALWEALQLGKKIKVF | TGTGCCTTGTGGGAGGCCCTCCAGTTGGGCAAAAAAATCAAGGTATTT
NA | TRGJ1/TRGJ2 | TRGV9 | CALCYYKKLF | TGTGCCTTGTGTTATTATAAGAAACTCTTT
NA | TRGJ1/TRGJ2 | TRGV2 | CATWDGQFSTTNYYKKLF | TGTGCCACCTGGGACGGCCAATTTAGTACCACCAATTATTATAAGAAACTCTTT
large | TRGJP | TRGV9 | CALWEVQGELGKKIKVF | TGTGCCTTGTGGGAGGTGCAGGGTGAGTTGGGCAAAAAAATCAAGGTATTT
NA | TRGJP | TRGV9 | CALWGVLGKKIKVF | TGTGCCTTGTGGGGGGTGTTGGGCAAAAAAATCAAGGTATTT
large | TRGJP2 | TRGV8 | CATWDSGDWIKTF | TGTGCCACCTGGGATTCCGGTGATTGGATCAAGACGTTT
NA | TRGJP | TRGV9 | CALWEVGELGKKIKVF | TGTGCCTTGTGGGAGGTCGGTGAGTTGGGCAAAAAAATCAAGGTATTT
NA | TRGJ1/TRGJ2 | TRGV9 | CALWEVQLLPHYRYKKLF | TGTGCCTTGTGGGAGGTGCAACTGCTTCCCCATTATCGGTATAAGAAACTCTTT
few | TRGJ1/TRGJ2 | TRGV8 | CATWDKTLRLF | TGTGCCACCTGGGATAAAACCCTTAGACTCTTT
large | TRGJ1/TRGJ2 | TRGV4 | CATWDGQDYKKLF | TGTGCCACCTGGGATGGGCAGGATTATAAGAAACTCTTT
NA | TRGJP | TRGV9 | CALWEVLGELGKKIKVF | TGTGCCTTGTGGGAGGTGCTTGGAGAGTTGGGCAAAAAAATCAAGGTATTT
medium-sized | TRGJP | TRGV9 | CALWEDEELGKKIKVF | TGTGCCTTGTGGGAGGACGAGGAGTTGGGCAAAAAAATCAAGGTATTT
medium-sized | TRGJP | TRGV9 | CALWEAQELGKKIKVF | TGTGCCTTGTGGGAGGCCCAAGAGTTGGGCAAAAAAATCAAGGTATTT
NA | TRGJP | TRGV9 | CALWTKTLGKKIKVF | TGTGCCTTGTGGACCAAGACGTTGGGCAAAAAAATCAAGGTATTT
medium-sized | TRGJ1/TRGJ2 | TRGV8 | CATWDRYYYKKLF | TGTGCCACCTGGGATAGATATTATTATAAGAAACTCTTT
medium-sized | TRGJ1/TRGJ2 | TRGV9 | CALWEMNYYKKLF | TGTGCCTTGTGGGAGATGAATTATTATAAGAAACTCTTT
NA | TRGJP | TRGV9 | CALWEVQQELGKKIRVF | TGTGCCTTGTGGGAGGTCCAACAAGAGTTGGGCAAAAAAATCAGGGTATTT
medium-sized | TRGJ1/TRGJ2 | TRGV9 | CALWERNKKLF | TGTGCCTTGTGGGAGAGGAATAAGAAACTCTTT
NA | TRGJP | TRGV9 | CALWEPLELGKKIKVF | TGTGCCTTGTGGGAGCCTCTGGAGTTGGGCAAAAAAATCAAGGTATTT
few | TRGJP1 | TRGV8 | CATWAIGWFKIF | TGTGCCACCTGGGCCATTGGTTGGTTCAAGATATTT
NA | TRGJ1/TRGJ2 | TRGV9 | CALWEQRRKLF | TGTGCCTTGTGGGAGCAGCGGAGGAAACTCTTT
large | TRGJ1/TRGJ2 | TRGV3 | CATWDRPTWGYKKLF | TGTGCCACCTGGGACAGGCCGACTTGGGGTTATAAGAAACTCTTT
few | TRGJP | TRGV9 | CALWDSTQELGKKIKVF | TGTGCCTTGTGGGACAGCACCCAAGAGTTGGGCAAAAAAATCAAGGTATTT
few | TRGJP | TRGV9 | CALWDQTGELGKKIKVF | TGTGCCTTGTGGGACCAAACAGGAGAGTTGGGCAAAAAAATCAAGGTATTT
medium-sized | TRGJP | TRGV9 | CALWEFSELMGKKIKVF | TGTGCCTTGTGGGAGTTTTCGGAATTGATGGGCAAAAAAATCAAGGTATTT
NA | TRGJP | TRGV9 | CALWEVRLGKKIKVF | TGTGCCTTGTGGGAGGTTAGGTTGGGCAAAAAAATCAAGGTATTT
NA | TRGJP | TRGV9 | CALWEVHRELGKKIKVF | TGTGCCTTGTGGGAGGTGCATCGGGAGTTGGGCAAAAAAATCAAGGTATTT
medium-sized | TRGJP1 | TRGV9 | CALWEVLPTTGWFKIF | TGTGCCTTGTGGGAGGTGCTCCCCACCACTGGTTGGTTCAAGATATTT
NA | TRGJ1/TRGJ2 | TRGV8 | CATWGHRELF | TGTGCCACCTGGGGCCATAGGGAACTCTTT
few | TRGJ1/TRGJ2 | TRGV9 | CALWEPDYYYKKLF | TGTGCCTTGTGGGAGCCAGACTATTATTATAAGAAACTCTTT
few | TRGJ1/TRGJ2 | TRGV9 | CALWAPKYYKKLF | TGTGCCTTGTGGGCCCCCAAGTATTATAAGAAACTCTTT
few | TRGJP | TRGV9 | CALWEDQQELGKKIKVF | TGTGCCTTGTGGGAGGACCAACAAGAGTTGGGCAAAAAAATCAAGGTATTT
large | TRGJP | TRGV9 | CALWEMKQELGKKIKVF | TGTGCCTTGTGGGAGATGAAGCAAGAGTTGGGCAAAAAAATCAAGGTATTT
medium-sized | TRGJP | TRGV9 | CALWEPQLGKKIKVF | TGTGCCTTGTGGGAGCCCCAGTTGGGCAAAAAAATCAAGGTATTT
large | TRGJ1/TRGJ2 | TRGV3 | CATWDYNYKKLF | TGTGCCACCTGGGACTATAATTATAAGAAACTCTTT
large | TRGJ1/TRGJ2 | TRGV5 | CATWDRRYKKLF | TGTGCCACCTGGGACAGGCGCTATAAGAAACTCTTT
few | TRGJ1/TRGJ2 | TRGV9 | CALWEVRKKLF | TGTGCCTTGTGGGAGGTTCGAAAGAAACTCTTT
large | TRGJ1/TRGJ2 | TRGV2 | CATWDGLYYKKLF | TGTGCCACCTGGGACGGGCTTTATTATAAGAAACTCTTT
NA | TRGJP1 | TRGV8 | CAPVGGCTTGWFKIF | TGTGCCCCTGTAGGGGGTTGTACCACTGGTTGGTTCAAGATATTT
large | TRGJ1/TRGJ2 | TRGV9 | CALWEVLRKLF | TGTGCCTTGTGGGAGGTGCTGAGGAAACTCTTT
large | TRGJP | TRGV9 | CALWEPQELGKKIKVF | TGTGCCTTGTGGGAGCCGCAAGAGTTGGGCAAAAAAATCAAGGTATTT
few | TRGJ1/TRGJ2 | TRGV4 | CATWDGLVYYKKLF | TGTGCCACCTGGGATGGGCTAGTTTATTATAAGAAACTCTTT
large | TRGJP | TRGV9 | CALWEPKLGKKIKVF | TGTGCCTTGTGGGAACCTAAGTTGGGCAAAAAAATCAAGGTATTT
NA | TRGJP1 | TRGV9 | CALWEVPRGTTGWFKIF | TGTGCCTTGTGGGAGGTGCCAAGGGGAACCACTGGTTGGTTCAAGATATTT
NA | TRGJP | TRGV9 | CALWGSPSPGLGKKIKVF | TGTGCCTTGTGGGGGTCCCCGTCACCTGGGTTGGGCAAAAAAATCAAGGTATTT